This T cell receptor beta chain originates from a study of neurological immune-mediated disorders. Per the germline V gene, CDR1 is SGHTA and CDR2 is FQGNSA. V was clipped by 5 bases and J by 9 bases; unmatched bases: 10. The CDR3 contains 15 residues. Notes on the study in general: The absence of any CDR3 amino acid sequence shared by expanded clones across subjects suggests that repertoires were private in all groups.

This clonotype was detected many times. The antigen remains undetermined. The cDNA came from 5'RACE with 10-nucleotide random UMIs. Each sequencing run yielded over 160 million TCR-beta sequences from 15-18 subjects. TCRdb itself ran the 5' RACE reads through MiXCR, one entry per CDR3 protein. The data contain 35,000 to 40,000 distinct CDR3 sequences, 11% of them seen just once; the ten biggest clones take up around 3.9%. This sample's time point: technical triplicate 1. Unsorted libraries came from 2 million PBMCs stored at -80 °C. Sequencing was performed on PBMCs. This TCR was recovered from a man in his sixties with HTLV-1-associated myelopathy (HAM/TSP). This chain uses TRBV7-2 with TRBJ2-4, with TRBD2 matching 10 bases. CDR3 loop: CASSQNQAGGGIQYF. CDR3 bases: TGTGCCAGCAGCCAAAATCAAGCGGGGGGGGGCATTCAGTACTTC.